These T cell receptor beta chains were read from a single sample in a study of vaccination effects on CD4 cells after COVID-19. TCRdb keeps only in-frame clones here, not all; method: immunoSEQ multiplex PCR. The sample shows 10,000 to 15,000 clones, less than 75% of them seen only once. The antigens of these receptors remain unknown. The sequenced sample was CD4+ T cells from PBMCs cultured with SARS-CoV-2 spike peptides, obtained after COVID-19 vaccination. The receptors were gathered from a human donor who received a COVID-19 vaccine. Both conserved end residues are part of each CDR3. Each record gives: J gene, clone size, D gene, V gene, CDR3 protein, CDR3 DNA. A D gene is named only where the DNA matches it firmly. Part of the rows lack a size; the others show once, few, many or a class for expanded clones.

j_gene: TRBJ2-1; abundance: few; d_gene: TRBD2; v_gene: TRBV3-1/TRBV3-2; CDR3aa: CASSQQTSGPNEQFF; CDR3nt: TGTGCCAGCAGCCAACAGACTAGCGGGCCCAATGAGCAGTTCTTC
j_gene: TRBJ2-2; abundance: .; d_gene: .; v_gene: TRBV6-5; CDR3aa: CASSYPAHANTGELFF; CDR3nt: TGTGCCAGCAGTTACCCCGCTCATGCGAACACCGGGGAGCTGTTTTTT
j_gene: TRBJ1-1; abundance: .; d_gene: .; v_gene: TRBV6-5; CDR3aa: CASRVATGTEAFF; CDR3nt: TGTGCCAGCCGGGTCGCGACGGGCACTGAAGCTTTCTTT
j_gene: TRBJ1-1; abundance: .; d_gene: .; v_gene: TRBV6-5; CDR3aa: CASSYLQGGTEAFF; CDR3nt: TGTGCCAGCAGCTACCTCCAGGGCGGCACTGAAGCTTTCTTT
j_gene: TRBJ2-2; abundance: .; d_gene: .; v_gene: TRBV5-5; CDR3aa: CASRDGGPANTGELFF; CDR3nt: TGTGCCAGCAGGGACGGGGGGCCCGCGAACACCGGGGAGCTGTTTTTT
j_gene: TRBJ2-1; abundance: .; d_gene: .; v_gene: TRBV28; CDR3aa: CASSPPGTYNEQFF; CDR3nt: TGTGCCAGCAGTCCCCCGGGAACCTACAATGAGCAGTTCTTC
j_gene: TRBJ1-2; abundance: .; d_gene: .; v_gene: TRBV4-1; CDR3aa: CASSQESTLNYGYTF; CDR3nt: TGCGCCAGCAGCCAAGAGTCGACCCTTAACTATGGCTACACCTTC
j_gene: TRBJ2-1; abundance: .; d_gene: TRBD1; v_gene: TRBV3-1/TRBV3-2; CDR3aa: CASSPGQGAAYEQFF; CDR3nt: TGTGCCAGCAGCCCGGGACAGGGGGCGGCCTATGAGCAGTTCTTC
j_gene: TRBJ1-5; abundance: .; d_gene: .; v_gene: TRBV28; CDR3aa: CASRPGTGQPQHF; CDR3nt: TGTGCCAGCAGGCCCGGGACCGGTCAGCCCCAGCATTTT
j_gene: TRBJ1-1; abundance: .; d_gene: TRBD1; v_gene: TRBV11-2; CDR3aa: CASSLDRDRALALNTEAFF; CDR3nt: TGTGCCAGCAGCTTAGATAGGGACAGGGCGCTCGCTTTAAACACTGAAGCTTTCTTT
j_gene: TRBJ1-1; abundance: .; d_gene: .; v_gene: TRBV5-4; CDR3aa: CASSLARANTEAFF; CDR3nt: TGTGCCAGCAGCTTGGCCAGGGCTAACACTGAAGCTTTCTTT
j_gene: TRBJ2-2; abundance: once; d_gene: TRBD1; v_gene: TRBV7-2; CDR3aa: CASSVSGTENTGELFF; CDR3nt: TGTGCCAGCAGCGTTAGTGGGACAGAGAACACCGGGGAGCTGTTTTTT
j_gene: TRBJ2-1; abundance: once; d_gene: TRBD2; v_gene: TRBV9; CDR3aa: CASSSPGGGDNEQFF; CDR3nt: TGTGCCAGCAGCTCACCGGGGGGGGGAGACAATGAGCAGTTCTTC
j_gene: TRBJ2-3; abundance: .; d_gene: .; v_gene: TRBV29-1; CDR3aa: CSVDGSTDTQYF; CDR3nt: TGCAGCGTTGACGGGAGCACAGATACGCAGTATTTT
j_gene: TRBJ1-3; abundance: once; d_gene: .; v_gene: TRBV25-1; CDR3aa: CASSEYEGAGNTIYF; CDR3nt: TGTGCCAGCAGTGAATATGAGGGGGCTGGAAACACCATATATTTT
j_gene: TRBJ1-4; abundance: .; d_gene: .; v_gene: TRBV30; CDR3aa: CAWSVRGGVENLKLFF; CDR3nt: TGTGCCTGGAGTGTACGCGGGGGTGTTGAGAATCTAAAACTGTTTTTT
j_gene: TRBJ1-6; abundance: .; d_gene: TRBD1; v_gene: TRBV6-5; CDR3aa: CASSWQGGGSSPLHF; CDR3nt: TGTGCCAGCAGCTGGCAGGGGGGTGGGAGTTCACCCCTCCACTTT
j_gene: TRBJ2-7; abundance: .; d_gene: .; v_gene: TRBV25-1; CDR3aa: CASSEAEVSWYEQYF; CDR3nt: TGTGCCAGCAGTGAAGCTGAGGTCTCCTGGTACGAGCAGTACTTC
j_gene: TRBJ2-2; abundance: .; d_gene: TRBD2; v_gene: TRBV7-2; CDR3aa: CASGVLGRVTGELFF; CDR3nt: TGTGCCAGCGGGGTCCTCGGGAGGGTCACCGGGGAGCTGTTTTTT
j_gene: TRBJ1-4; abundance: .; d_gene: .; v_gene: TRBV15; CDR3aa: CATRPGGSTNEKLFF; CDR3nt: TGTGCCACCCGGCCGGGGGGTTCAACTAATGAAAAACTGTTTTTT
j_gene: TRBJ1-4; abundance: few; d_gene: .; v_gene: TRBV28; CDR3aa: CASRRSGTRSEKLFF; CDR3nt: TGTGCCAGCAGACGATCCGGGACGCGTAGTGAAAAACTGTTTTTT
j_gene: TRBJ1-1; abundance: once; d_gene: .; v_gene: TRBV7-9; CDR3aa: CASSLWEMRTEAFF; CDR3nt: TGTGCCAGCAGCTTATGGGAAATGAGGACTGAAGCTTTCTTT
j_gene: TRBJ2-1; abundance: .; d_gene: .; v_gene: TRBV6-6; CDR3aa: CASSRGRGLAGSSYNEQFF; CDR3nt: TGTGCCAGCAGTCGGGGCAGGGGGTTAGCGGGAAGCTCCTACAATGAGCAGTTCTTC
j_gene: TRBJ1-1; abundance: .; d_gene: .; v_gene: TRBV2; CDR3aa: CASSRRGRMGVNTEAFF; CDR3nt: TGTGCCAGCAGCCGACGCGGGCGAATGGGGGTGAACACTGAAGCTTTCTTT
j_gene: TRBJ1-2; abundance: once; d_gene: .; v_gene: TRBV6-4; CDR3aa: CASSDSKNGYTF; CDR3nt: TGTGCCAGCAGTGACTCGAAGAATGGCTACACCTTC
j_gene: TRBJ2-3; abundance: .; d_gene: .; v_gene: TRBV7-6; CDR3aa: CASSLGWLGTDTQYF; CDR3nt: TGTGCCAGCAGCTTAGGGTGGCTAGGCACAGATACGCAGTATTTT
j_gene: TRBJ1-1; abundance: .; d_gene: TRBD1; v_gene: TRBV7-3; CDR3aa: CASSTDRDTEAFF; CDR3nt: TGTGCCAGCAGCACCGACAGGGACACTGAAGCTTTCTTT
j_gene: TRBJ1-4; abundance: few; d_gene: .; v_gene: TRBV19; CDR3aa: CASSYGIANEKLFF; CDR3nt: TGTGCCAGTAGCTACGGAATAGCTAATGAAAAACTGTTTTTT
j_gene: TRBJ2-1; abundance: .; d_gene: .; v_gene: TRBV19; CDR3aa: CASSGGFYNEQFF; CDR3nt: TGTGCCAGTAGTGGGGGGTTCTACAATGAGCAGTTCTTC
j_gene: TRBJ2-2; abundance: .; d_gene: .; v_gene: TRBV21-1; CDR3aa: CASSPPSTGELFF; CDR3nt: TGTGCCAGCAGCCCTCCAAGTACCGGGGAGCTGTTTTTT
j_gene: TRBJ1-3; abundance: medium-sized; d_gene: TRBD1; v_gene: TRBV5-1; CDR3aa: CASSLDGTAGNTIYF; CDR3nt: TGCGCCAGCAGCTTGGATGGGACAGCGGGAAACACCATATATTTT
j_gene: TRBJ2-1; abundance: .; d_gene: .; v_gene: TRBV4-1; CDR3aa: CASSRERGHSYNEQFF; CDR3nt: TGCGCCAGCAGTCGCGAGAGGGGACACTCCTACAATGAGCAGTTCTTC
j_gene: TRBJ1-1; abundance: .; d_gene: .; v_gene: TRBV5-1; CDR3aa: CASSLVPETEAFF; CDR3nt: TGCGCCAGCAGCTTGGTTCCGGAAACTGAAGCTTTCTTT
j_gene: TRBJ2-3; abundance: once; d_gene: .; v_gene: TRBV11-2; CDR3aa: CASSLPWGVAAQYF; CDR3nt: TGTGCCAGCAGCTTACCTTGGGGCGTGGCGGCGCAGTATTTT
j_gene: TRBJ1-1; abundance: few; d_gene: .; v_gene: TRBV2; CDR3aa: CASTKLSGGVAEAFF; CDR3nt: TGTGCCAGCACCAAATTGTCTGGGGGAGTCGCTGAAGCTTTCTTT
j_gene: TRBJ2-5; abundance: .; d_gene: TRBD2; v_gene: TRBV5-4; CDR3aa: CASSLRPGGKETQYF; CDR3nt: TGTGCCAGCAGCTTGCGTCCGGGAGGGAAAGAGACCCAGTACTTC
j_gene: TRBJ2-3; abundance: .; d_gene: TRBD2; v_gene: TRBV5-4; CDR3aa: CASSSPWVAGSTDTQYF; CDR3nt: TGTGCCAGCAGCTCGCCTTGGGTAGCGGGTAGCACAGATACGCAGTATTTT
j_gene: TRBJ1-1; abundance: .; d_gene: .; v_gene: TRBV19; CDR3aa: CASSIAGGGSGTEAFF; CDR3nt: TGTGCCAGTAGTATAGCCGGGGGGGGTTCAGGCACTGAAGCTTTCTTT
j_gene: TRBJ2-1; abundance: .; d_gene: .; v_gene: TRBV11-2; CDR3aa: CASSSPVRVNEQFF; CDR3nt: TGTGCCAGCAGCTCCCCCGTTAGGGTCAATGAGCAGTTCTTC
j_gene: TRBJ1-2; abundance: .; d_gene: TRBD1; v_gene: TRBV29-1; CDR3aa: CSVHEPGTGLYGYTF; CDR3nt: TGCAGCGTCCATGAGCCCGGGACAGGACTCTATGGCTACACCTTC